Below are 18 T cell receptor beta chains sequenced from a single sample in a study of Graves' ophthalmopathy and Graves' hyperthyroidism. RNA transcripts were the source from which TCR beta CDR3 regions were amplified. First-round RT-PCR relied on HTBI primers, and a second-round multiplex PCR came next. MiXCR, run by TCRdb on the multiplex PCR reads, gives a single entry per CDR3 protein. This sample yields 500,000 to 800,000 distinct CDR3 sequences, of which about two fifths are seen a single time; 3% to 4% belongs to the top ten. The sequencing sample was made of peripheral blood. Receptors originate from an adult man with Graves' ophthalmopathy.

This clonotype appeared many times. This chain uses TRBV19 with TRBJ1-6, with 8 bases lining up with TRBD1. V shed 5 bases, J shed 8 bases, and the junction held 5 bases outside the gene matches. Germline V gives CDR1 LNHDA, CDR2 SQIVND (reference sequence). The length of the CDR3 is 14 residues. The CDR3 reads CASSETGADSPLHF. CDR3 nucleotide sequence: TGTGCCAGTAGTGAGACAGGGGCGGATTCACCCCTCCACTTT.

About this clonotype itself: A clone one base away is much larger, so this may be a read error. The V and J genes are TRBV2 and TRBJ2-7; 9 nucleotides align to TRBD1. The CDR3 spans 12 residues. From germline, CDR1 is SNHLY and CDR2 FYNNEI. CDR3 loop: CAGRQGDYEQYF. The CDR3 DNA sequence: TGTGCCGGCAGACAGGGGGACTACGAGCAGTACTTC.

The sample holds one count of this clonotype. The chain recombines TRBV7-3 with TRBJ1-5; a possible D gene is TRBD1 (5 bases). CDR1 and CDR2 (germline): SGHTA, FQGTGA. The CDR3 is made up of 15 amino acids. Trimming removed 4 bases from V and 9 bases from J, with 19 bases in between. This chain's CDR3 is CASSSLAGGYWPQHF. CDR3 coding DNA: TGTGCCAGCAGCTCCTTGGCGGGGGGGTACTGGCCCCAGCATTTT.

This clonotype appeared a few times. The rearrangement links TRBV5-1 to TRBJ1-1; tentative D call: TRBD1 (6 bases). There are 16 residues in the CDR3. Germline values: CDR1 SGHRS, CDR2 YFSETQ. V gave up 4 bases and J gave up 1 base, with 17 bases separating them. CDR3 nucleotides: TGCGCCAGCAGCCCTTCTTGGGGGCACGGGAACACTGAAGCTTTCTTT. Its translation is CASSPSWGHGNTEAFF.

This clonotype was seen repeatedly, ten times or more. The rearrangement uses TRBV4-3 and TRBJ2-6; unclear D gene. Trimming cost V 0 bases and J 1 base, with 7 bases left between them. The CDR3 is made up of 16 amino acids. Germline V CDR1 and CDR2: LGHNA, YSLEER. The CDR3 loop reads CASSQESGSGANVLTF. The CDR3 bases are TGCGCCAGCAGCCAAGAGTCCGGATCTGGGGCCAACGTCCTGACTTTC.

Turning to this clonotype: This may be a read error: a much more frequent sequence differs by one nucleotide. The CDR3 region is CASSIGGSDQPQHF. The DNA of the CDR3 is TGTGCCAGTAGTATAGGGGGTAGCGATCAGCCCCAGCATTTT. V and J are TRBV19 and TRBJ1-5, with no clear D. The CDR3 contains 14 residues. CDR1 and CDR2 (germline): LNHDA, SQIVND (reference sequence).

This clonotype was observed many times. The rearrangement links TRBV2 to TRBJ1-2; maybe TRBD1 (6 bases). The ends were cut back, 6 bases at V and 3 bases at J, with 17 bases in the middle. Per germline, CDR1 SNHLY and CDR2 FYNNEI. CDR3 length: 15 amino acids. The CDR3 is CASRDSAPLHYGYTF. In DNA form, the CDR3 reads TGTGCCAGCAGGGACAGTGCCCCTCTTCACTATGGCTACACCTTC.

V usage is TRBV29-1 and J usage is TRBJ1-2; 10 positions match TRBD1. The CDR3 spans 11 residues. Looked up from germline, CDR1 is SQVTM and CDR2 is ANQGSEA. Here the CDR3 DNA reads TGCAGTGACAGGGGGCACGATGGCTACACCTTC. It codes for CSDRGHDGYTF.

This clonotype was seen more than once but under ten times. The chain employs TRBV20-1 and TRBJ2-7, with D possibly being TRBD2 (6 bases). V was cut by 0 bases and J by 6 bases, with 18 bases left in between. Germline assignment: CDR1 DFQATT and CDR2 SNEGSKA (reference sequence). The CDR3 has 15 amino acids. CDR3 amino acids: CSARDSLAFYAEQYF. CDR3 nucleotide sequence: TGCAGTGCTAGAGACTCCCTAGCGTTCTATGCCGAGCAGTACTTC.

This clonotype was counted many times. This chain links TRBV10-3 with TRBJ2-7; TRBD2 matches 7 bases. Germline trimming cut 4 bases from V and 2 bases from J; bases unmatched to any gene: 8. Germline lookup yields CDR1 ENHRY and CDR2 SYGVKD. This CDR3 has 15 amino acids. CDR3 DNA sequence: TGTGCCATCAGTGGGCGGCGGGAGATAGCCTACGAGCAGTACTTC. This gives the protein CAISGRREIAYEQYF.

This clonotype was seen at least ten times. This chain links TRBV10-2 with TRBJ2-5, with 7 bases identical to TRBD1. With V trimmed by 6 bases and J by 3 bases, 4 bases remained unmatched. Germline V gives CDR1 WSHSY, CDR2 SAAADI. This CDR3 has 13 amino acids. The CDR3 spells CASSITGEETQYF. The CDR3 DNA is TGCGCCAGCAGCATCACAGGGGAAGAGACCCAGTACTTC.

This clonotype was recorded at least ten times. This chain joins TRBV24-1 and TRBJ1-5, with 8 bases fitting TRBD1. The CDR3 runs to 16 residues. After removal of 4 bases from V and 5 bases from J, the junction contained 9 bases not matched to a gene. Germline CDR1 KGHDR, CDR2 SFDVKD. The CDR3, as DNA: TGTGCCACCAGTGAACCCGGACAGGGTTGGGATCAGCCCCAGCATTTT. Protein product: CATSEPGQGWDQPQHF.

CDR3 protein: CAWRDGQRISGYTF. CDR3 DNA: TGTGCCTGGAGGGATGGACAGCGGATCTCTGGCTACACCTTC. This chain joins TRBV30 and TRBJ1-2, with D possibly matching TRBD1 (6 bases). The CDR3 extends over 14 amino acids. The germline gives CDR1 GTSNPN, CDR2 SVGIG (reference sequence). V was clipped by 3 bases and J by 7 bases, with 18 bases between them.

The genes are TRBV20-1 and TRBJ2-5; TRBD2 matches 8 bases. The germline V gene encodes CDR1 DFQATT and CDR2 SNEGSKA (reference sequence). The CDR3 is made up of 15 amino acids. Germline trimming cut 3 bases from V and 1 base from J; bases unmatched to any gene: 7. The CDR3 here is CSARGLAGAQETQYF. The CDR3, as DNA: TGCAGTGCTAGGGGCCTAGCGGGCGCCCAAGAGACCCAGTACTTC.

The table lists this clonotype with a count of one. Germline and junction disagree at one end, which may indicate a read error. The rearrangement links TRBV10-3 to TRBJ2-6; TRBD1 matches at 7 bases. The CDR3 runs 21 residues. In germline, CDR1 is ENHRY, CDR2 SYGVKD. The CDR3 loop reads CASSYPQATGSLTSGANVLTF. The CDR3 DNA follows: TGTGCCAGCAGTTACCCCCAAGCGACAGGGAGTCTGACCTCTGGGGCCAACGTCCTGACTTTC.

J is TRBJ1-1 and V is TRBV15; D is unresolved. The CDR3 is made up of 12 amino acids. Germline loops: CDR1 LNHNV, CDR2 YYDKDF (reference sequence). V gave up 0 bases and J gave up 5 bases, with 4 bases separating them. The DNA for the CDR3 is TGTGCCACCAGCAGAGAGGGGACTGAAGCTTTCTTT. Translated: CATSREGTEAFF.

This clonotype was recorded a few times. This chain uses TRBV5-1 with TRBJ2-5, with D possibly matching TRBD1 (6 bases). This CDR3 is 15 amino acids long. CDR1 SGHRS and CDR2 YFSETQ come from the germline V gene. Trimming removed 0 bases from V and 5 bases from J, with 14 bases in between. This CDR3 reads CASSLGGGLTETQYF. CDR3 in DNA: TGCGCCAGCAGCTTGGGTGGGGGCCTAACCGAGACCCAGTACTTC.

This chain uses TRBV15 with TRBJ2-5; 9 bases are shared with TRBD1. Germline CDR1 and CDR2: LNHNV and YYDKDF (reference sequence). There are 15 residues in the CDR3. Trimming removed 3 bases from V and 5 bases from J; junction bases left unmatched: 7. The CDR3 nucleotides are TGTGCCACCAGCAGCGGGGGACAGGGTAGGGAGACCCAGTACTTC. Residues: CATSSGGQGRETQYF.